The sequence of this T cell receptor beta chain was determined in a study of blood T cells in healthy people across ages. Study as a whole: Through template switching, about one barcoded beta molecule was captured per two T cells, as measured in model experiments. Broader study findings: A strong correlation was seen between TCR beta diversity and naive T cell percentage.

The CDR3 totals 14 residues. Trimming cost V 1 base and J 0 bases, with 7 bases left between them. The V gene's germline CDR1 is SGHVS and CDR2 FNYEAQ. A second roughly 6 to 12 cycle PCR used barcoded and J-beta primers. TCRdb fed the 5' RACE reads into MiXCR, producing one record per CDR3 protein. The sample lists around 780,000 distinct CDR3 sequences, 25% to 30% occurring once. Points on this clonotype: Its antigen is unknown.

This sample was shared with a second study, whose subject was T cells of mothers and their children. Per that paper: Extraction yielded RNA that went, in full, into cDNA synthesis at approximately 1.4 ug per 15 ul. Addition of sample barcodes and 2-4 random nucleotides occurred through the M1S primer of the second PCR.

V and J are TRBV7-6 and TRBJ2-7; D not resolved. Sequenced material: blood. This TCR came from a boy between 10 and 17 years old in good health. CDR3 bases: TGTGCCAGCAGCTTAGATACTCTCTCCTACGAGCAGTACTTC. The encoded protein is CASSLDTLSYEQYF. Using reference TRBV7-6 and TRBJ2-7 for the parts outside the CDR3, the full variable domain is GAGVSQSPRYKVTKRGQDVALRCDPISGHVSLYWYRQALGQGPEFLTYFNYEAQQDKSGLPNDRFSAERPEGSISTLTIQRTEQRDSAMYRCASSLDTLSYEQYFGPGTRLTVT.